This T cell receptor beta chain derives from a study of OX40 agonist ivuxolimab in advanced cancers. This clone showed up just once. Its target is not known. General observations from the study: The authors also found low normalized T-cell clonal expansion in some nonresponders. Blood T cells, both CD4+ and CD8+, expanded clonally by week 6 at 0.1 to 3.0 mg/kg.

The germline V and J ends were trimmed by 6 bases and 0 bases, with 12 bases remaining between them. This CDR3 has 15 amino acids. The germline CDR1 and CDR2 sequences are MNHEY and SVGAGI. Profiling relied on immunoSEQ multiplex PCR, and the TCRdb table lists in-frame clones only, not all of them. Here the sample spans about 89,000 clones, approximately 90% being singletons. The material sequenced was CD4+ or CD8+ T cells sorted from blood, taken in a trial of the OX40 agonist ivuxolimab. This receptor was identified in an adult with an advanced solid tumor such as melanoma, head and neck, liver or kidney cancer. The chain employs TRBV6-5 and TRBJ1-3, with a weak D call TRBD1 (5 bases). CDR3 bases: TGTGCCAGCAGCCGGACGGGGGGCTCTGGAAACACCATATATTTT. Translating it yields CASSRTGGSGNTIYF.